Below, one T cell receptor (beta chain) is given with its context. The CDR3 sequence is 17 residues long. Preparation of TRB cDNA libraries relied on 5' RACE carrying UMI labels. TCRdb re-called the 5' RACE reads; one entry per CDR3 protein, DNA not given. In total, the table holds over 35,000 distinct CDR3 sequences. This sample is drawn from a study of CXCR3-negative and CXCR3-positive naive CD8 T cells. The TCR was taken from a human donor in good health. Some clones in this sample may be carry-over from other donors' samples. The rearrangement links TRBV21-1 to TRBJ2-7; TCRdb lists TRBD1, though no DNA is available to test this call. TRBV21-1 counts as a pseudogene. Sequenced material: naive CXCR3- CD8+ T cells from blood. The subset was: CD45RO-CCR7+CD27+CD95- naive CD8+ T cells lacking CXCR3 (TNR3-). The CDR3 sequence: CASSKPVHGLPGYEQYF.